This T cell receptor beta chain came from a study of cytomegalovirus exposure and HLA in healthy donors. Study summary: A subsequent analysis reported that the 110 or so validation repertoires were produced on the same platform that had also been used for the 666 first-cohort repertoires. Notes on the study in general: Using the classifier, cytomegalovirus status was reportedly diagnosed with high specificity and sensitivity. CMV antigen specificity was confirmed in vitro for three CMV-associated chains. The tendency of first-cohort TCR clusters to co-occur in the 120 or so validation repertoires was the finding of a later analysis.

Method: immunoSEQ multiplex PCR; TCRdb's copy keeps in-frame clones and lacks some. The sample shows 150,000 to 200,000 clones, around nine tenths of them seen only once. Per germline, CDR1 SGHRS and CDR2 YFSETQ. V was clipped by 4 bases and J by 3 bases; unmatched bases: 10. This CDR3 is 17 amino acids long. Notes on this clone: Antigen: not known.

The specimen was PBMCs. The TCR sequence derives from a woman aged 18-29 years in good health and CMV-seropositive. The chain carries TRBV5-1 and TRBJ2-3; 11 nucleotides match TRBD2. CDR3 coding DNA: TGCGCCAGCAGCCCATCCATACTAGCGGGAGTAACAGATACGCAGTATTTT. It is translated as CASSPSILAGVTDTQYF.